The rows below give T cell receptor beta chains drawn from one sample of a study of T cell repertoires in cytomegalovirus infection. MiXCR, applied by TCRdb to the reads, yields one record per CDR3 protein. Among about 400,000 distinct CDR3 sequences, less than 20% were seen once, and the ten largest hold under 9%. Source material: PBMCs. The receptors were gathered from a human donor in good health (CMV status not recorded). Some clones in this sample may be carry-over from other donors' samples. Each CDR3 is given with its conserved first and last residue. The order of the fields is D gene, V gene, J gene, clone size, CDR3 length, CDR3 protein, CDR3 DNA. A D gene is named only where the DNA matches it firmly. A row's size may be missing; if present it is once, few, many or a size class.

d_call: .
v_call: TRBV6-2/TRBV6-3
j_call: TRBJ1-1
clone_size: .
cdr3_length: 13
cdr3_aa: CASSYRTGTEAFF
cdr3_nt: TGTGCCAGCAGTTACCGTACGGGTACTGAAGCTTTCTTT

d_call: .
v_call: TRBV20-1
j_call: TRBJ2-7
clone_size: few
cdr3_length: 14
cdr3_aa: CSARGIRGSYEQYF
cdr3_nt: TGCAGTGCTAGGGGAATTCGCGGGTCCTACGAGCAGTACTTC

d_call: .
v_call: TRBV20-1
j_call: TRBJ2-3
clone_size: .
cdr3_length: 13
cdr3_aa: CSASLDGTDTQYF
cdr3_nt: TGCAGTGCTAGTTTGGACGGTACAGATACGCAGTATTTT

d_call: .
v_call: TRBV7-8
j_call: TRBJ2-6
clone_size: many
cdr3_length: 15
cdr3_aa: CASSSVGSGANVLTF
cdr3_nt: TGTGCCAGCAGCTCAGTCGGCTCCGGGGCCAACGTCCTGACTTTC

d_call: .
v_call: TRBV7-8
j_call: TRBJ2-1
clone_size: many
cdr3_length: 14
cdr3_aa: CASSQTGGGDEQFF
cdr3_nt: TGTGCCAGCAGCCAAACCGGCGGAGGTGATGAGCAGTTCTTC

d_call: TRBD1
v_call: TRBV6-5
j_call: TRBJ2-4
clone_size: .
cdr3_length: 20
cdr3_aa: CASSLKPGQGAYSAKNIQYF
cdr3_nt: TGTGCCAGCAGCCTTAAGCCGGGACAGGGGGCCTACTCTGCCAAAAACATTCAGTACTTC

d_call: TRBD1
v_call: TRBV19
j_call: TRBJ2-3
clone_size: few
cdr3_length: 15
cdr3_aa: CASSRQGTGTDTQYF
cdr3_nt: TGTGCCAGTAGTCGACAGGGAACGGGCACAGATACGCAGTATTTT

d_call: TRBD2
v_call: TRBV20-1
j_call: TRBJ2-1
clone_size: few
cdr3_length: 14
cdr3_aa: CSAASGSIYNEQFF
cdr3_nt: TGCAGTGCGGCTAGCGGGAGTATCTACAATGAGCAGTTCTTC

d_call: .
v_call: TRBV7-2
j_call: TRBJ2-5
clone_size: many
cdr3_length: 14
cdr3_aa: CASSALEVRETQYF
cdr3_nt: TGTGCCAGCAGCGCTCTCGAGGTCAGGGAGACCCAGTACTTC

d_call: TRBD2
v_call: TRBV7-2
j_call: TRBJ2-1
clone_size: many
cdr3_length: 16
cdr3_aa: CASSYRTSGRAYEQFF
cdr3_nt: TGTGCCAGCAGTTATCGGACTAGCGGGAGGGCGTATGAGCAGTTCTTC

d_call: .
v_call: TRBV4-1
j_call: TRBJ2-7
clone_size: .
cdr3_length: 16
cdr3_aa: CASSQEPAGPPGEQYF
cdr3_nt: TGCGCCAGCAGCCAAGAGCCCGCAGGTCCGCCCGGCGAGCAGTACTTC

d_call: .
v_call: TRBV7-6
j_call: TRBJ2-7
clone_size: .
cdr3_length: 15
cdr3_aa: CASSLAVASEYEQYF
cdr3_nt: TGTGCCAGCAGCCTTGCGGTGGCTAGCGAATACGAGCAGTACTTC

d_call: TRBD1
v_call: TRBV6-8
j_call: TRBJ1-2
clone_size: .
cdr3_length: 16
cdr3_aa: CASSYRLGQGSDGYTF
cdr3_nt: TGTGCCAGCAGTTATCGATTAGGACAGGGGAGCGATGGCTACACCTTC

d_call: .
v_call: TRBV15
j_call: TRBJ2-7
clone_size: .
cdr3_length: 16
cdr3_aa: CATGVSGGGGYYEQYF
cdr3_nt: TGTGCCACCGGAGTGTCGGGGGGCGGGGGTTACTACGAGCAGTACTTC

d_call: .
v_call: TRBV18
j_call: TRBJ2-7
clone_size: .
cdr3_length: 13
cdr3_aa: CASSQAIGYEQYF
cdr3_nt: TGTGCCAGCTCCCAAGCAATAGGGTACGAGCAGTACTTC